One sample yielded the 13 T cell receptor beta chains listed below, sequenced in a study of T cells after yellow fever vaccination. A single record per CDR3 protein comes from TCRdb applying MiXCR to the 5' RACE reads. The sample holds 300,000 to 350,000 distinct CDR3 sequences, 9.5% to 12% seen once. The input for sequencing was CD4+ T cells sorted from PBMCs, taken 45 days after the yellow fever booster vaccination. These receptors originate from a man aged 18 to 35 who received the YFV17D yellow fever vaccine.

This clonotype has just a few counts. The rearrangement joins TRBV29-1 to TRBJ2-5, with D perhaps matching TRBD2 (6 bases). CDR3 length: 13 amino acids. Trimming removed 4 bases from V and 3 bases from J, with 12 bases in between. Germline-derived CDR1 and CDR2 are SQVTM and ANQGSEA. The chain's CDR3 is CSVARGGEETQYF. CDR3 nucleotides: TGCAGCGTTGCGAGGGGCGGGGAAGAGACCCAGTACTTC.

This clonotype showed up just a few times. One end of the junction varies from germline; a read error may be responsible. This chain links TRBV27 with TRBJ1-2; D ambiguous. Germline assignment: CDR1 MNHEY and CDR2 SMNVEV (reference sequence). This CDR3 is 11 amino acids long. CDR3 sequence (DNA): TGTGCCAGCAGTCGACGATCGGCTACACCTTTC. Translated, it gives CASSRRSATPF.

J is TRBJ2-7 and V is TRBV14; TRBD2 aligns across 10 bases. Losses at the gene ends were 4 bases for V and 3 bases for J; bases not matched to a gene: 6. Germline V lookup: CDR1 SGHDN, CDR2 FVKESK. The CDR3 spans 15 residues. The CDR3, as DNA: TGTGCCAGCAGCCTTAGCGGGGGGCCTCTCTACGAGCAGTACTTC. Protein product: CASSLSGGPLYEQYF.

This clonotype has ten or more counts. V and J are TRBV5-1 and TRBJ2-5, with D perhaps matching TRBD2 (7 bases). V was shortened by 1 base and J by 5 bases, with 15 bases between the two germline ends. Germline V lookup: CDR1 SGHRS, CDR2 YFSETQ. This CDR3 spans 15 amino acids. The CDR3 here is CASSLLGGATETQYF. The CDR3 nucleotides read TGCGCCAGCAGCTTGTTAGGGGGGGCCACGGAGACCCAGTACTTC.

The DNA for the CDR3 is TGCAGTGCTAGGGACCCGGGACCAAGCGGTGGCTACACCTTC. As protein: CSARDPGPSGGYTF. V is TRBV20-1 and J is TRBJ1-2; tentative D call: TRBD1 (5 bases). The CDR3 is made up of 14 amino acids. CDR1 and CDR2 from the germline V gene are DFQATT and SNEGSKA (reference sequence). V lost 3 bases and J lost 7, with 18 bases in between.

CDR3 in DNA: TGTGCCAGCAGTGAAGTCTTGGCTAGCGCTACGCAGTATTTT. Protein: CASSEVLASATQYF. The V call is TRBV2, the J call TRBJ2-3, with D possibly TRBD2 on 6 matching bases. Germline V gene lookup returns CDR1 SNHLY and CDR2 FYNNEI. V dropped 1 base and J dropped 8 bases, with 13 bases sitting between them. The CDR3 runs to 14 residues.

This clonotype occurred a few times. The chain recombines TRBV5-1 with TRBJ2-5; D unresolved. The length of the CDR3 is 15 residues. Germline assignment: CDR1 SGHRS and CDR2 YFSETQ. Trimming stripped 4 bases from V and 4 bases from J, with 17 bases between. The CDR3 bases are TGCGCCAGCAGCCACGGATCTCAAAATATAGAGACCCAGTACTTC. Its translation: CASSHGSQNIETQYF. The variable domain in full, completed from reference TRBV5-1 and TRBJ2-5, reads KAGVTQTPRYLIKTRGQQVTLSCSPISGHRSVSWYQQTPGQGLQFLFEYFSETQRNKGNFPGRFSGRQFSNSRSEMNVSTLELGDSALYLCASSHGSQNIETQYFGPGTRLLVL.

CDR3 amino acids: CASTPGQGYRYNEQFF. CDR3 in DNA: TGTGCCAGCACTCCGGGACAGGGGTATAGGTACAATGAGCAGTTCTTC. The rearrangement joins TRBV12-3 or TRBV12-4 to TRBJ2-1, with 10 bases identical to TRBD1. V was pared by 7 bases and J by 4 bases, with 10 bases of the junction left unmatched. The CDR3 covers 16 residues.

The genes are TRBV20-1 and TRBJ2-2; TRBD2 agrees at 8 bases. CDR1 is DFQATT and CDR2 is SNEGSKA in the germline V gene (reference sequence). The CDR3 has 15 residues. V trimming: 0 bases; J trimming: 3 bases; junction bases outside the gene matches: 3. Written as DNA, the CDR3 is TGCAGTGCTAGAGAGAGCGGGGGACACACCGGGGAGCTGTTTTTT. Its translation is CSARESGGHTGELFF.

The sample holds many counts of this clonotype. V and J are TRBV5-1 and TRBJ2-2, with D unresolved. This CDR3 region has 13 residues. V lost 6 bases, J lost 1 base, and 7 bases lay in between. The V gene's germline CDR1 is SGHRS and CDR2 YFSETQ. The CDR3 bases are TGCGCCAGCAAGGTGGGGAACACCGGGGAGCTGTTTTTT. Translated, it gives CASKVGNTGELFF.

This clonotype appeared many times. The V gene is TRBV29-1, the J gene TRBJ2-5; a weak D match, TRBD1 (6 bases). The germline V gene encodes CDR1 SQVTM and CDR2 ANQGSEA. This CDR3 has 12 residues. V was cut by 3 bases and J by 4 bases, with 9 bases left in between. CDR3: CSVDRGTETQYF. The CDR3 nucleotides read TGCAGCGTTGACAGGGGAACAGAGACCCAGTACTTC. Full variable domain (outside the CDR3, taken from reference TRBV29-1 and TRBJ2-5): SAVISQKPSRDICQRGTSLTIQCQVDSQVTMMFWYRQQPGQSLTLIATANQGSEATYESGFVIDKFPISRPNLTFSTLTVSNMSPEDSSIYLCSVDRGTETQYFGPGTRLLVL.

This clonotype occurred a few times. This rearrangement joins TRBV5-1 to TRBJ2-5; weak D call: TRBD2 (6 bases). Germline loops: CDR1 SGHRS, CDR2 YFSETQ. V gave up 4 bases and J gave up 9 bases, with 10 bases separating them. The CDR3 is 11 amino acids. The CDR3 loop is CASSPGGAQYF. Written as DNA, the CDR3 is TGCGCCAGCAGCCCCGGCGGGGCCCAGTACTTC. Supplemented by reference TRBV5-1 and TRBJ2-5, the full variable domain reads KAGVTQTPRYLIKTRGQQVTLSCSPISGHRSVSWYQQTPGQGLQFLFEYFSETQRNKGNFPGRFSGRQFSNSRSEMNVSTLELGDSALYLCASSPGGAQYFGPGTRLLVL.

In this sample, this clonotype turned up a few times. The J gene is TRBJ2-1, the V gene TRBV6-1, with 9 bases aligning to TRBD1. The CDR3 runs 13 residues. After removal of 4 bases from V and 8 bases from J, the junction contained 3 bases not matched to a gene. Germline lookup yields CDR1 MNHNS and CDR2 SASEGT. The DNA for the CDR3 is TGTGCCAGCAGTGGACAGGGGGGGGATGAGCAGTTCTTC. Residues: CASSGQGGDEQFF.